This TCR beta chain was captured in a study of blood T cell repertoires in COVID-19. TCRdb keeps only in-frame clones here, not all; method: immunoSEQ multiplex PCR. The repertoire holds tens of thousands of clones, with roughly 75% as singletons. The CDR3 contains 13 residues. V lost 7 bases and J lost 7; bases outside the gene matches: 10. From germline, CDR1 is SQVTM and CDR2 ANQGSEA. The V call is TRBV29-1, the J call TRBJ2-1; TRBD2 aligns across 7 bases. The sequence was obtained from a man aged 80 or over with active or convalescent COVID-19. Sequencing was carried out using peripheral blood. The CDR3 region is CSAEGPGRNEQFF. The CDR3 region has the DNA TGCAGCGCCGAGGGACCCGGGAGGAATGAGCAGTTCTTC.